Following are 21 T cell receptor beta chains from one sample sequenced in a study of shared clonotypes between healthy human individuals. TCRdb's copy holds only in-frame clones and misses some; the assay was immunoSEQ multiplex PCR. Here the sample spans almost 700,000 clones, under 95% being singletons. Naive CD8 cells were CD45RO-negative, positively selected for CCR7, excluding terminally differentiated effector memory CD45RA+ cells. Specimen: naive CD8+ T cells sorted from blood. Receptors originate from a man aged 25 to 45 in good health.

The CDR3 DNA is TGTGCCAGCAGCCCCAAACCCACCGGGGAGCTGTTTTTT. Translated: CASSPKPTGELFF. The chain is built from TRBV9 and TRBJ2-2; D uncertain. The CDR3 sequence is 13 residues long. Germline loops: CDR1 SGDLS, CDR2 YYNGEE. Trimming pared 4 bases from V and 4 bases from J, leaving 8 bases between.

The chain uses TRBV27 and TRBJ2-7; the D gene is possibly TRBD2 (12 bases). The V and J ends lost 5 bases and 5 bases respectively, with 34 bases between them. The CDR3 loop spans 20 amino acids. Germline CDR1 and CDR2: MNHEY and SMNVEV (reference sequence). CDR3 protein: CASSLRDRGNPGLAGNEQYF. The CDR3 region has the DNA TGTGCCAGCAGTCTCCGGGACAGGGGGAACCCGGGACTAGCGGGTAACGAGCAGTACTTC.

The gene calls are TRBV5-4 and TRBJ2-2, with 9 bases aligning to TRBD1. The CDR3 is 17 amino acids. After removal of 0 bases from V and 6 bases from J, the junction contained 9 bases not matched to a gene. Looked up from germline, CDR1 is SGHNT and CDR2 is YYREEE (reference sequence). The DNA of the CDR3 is TGTGCCAGCAGCTTGGGTCCGGGACAGGGCGTCCCCGGGGAGCTGTTTTTT. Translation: CASSLGPGQGVPGELFF.

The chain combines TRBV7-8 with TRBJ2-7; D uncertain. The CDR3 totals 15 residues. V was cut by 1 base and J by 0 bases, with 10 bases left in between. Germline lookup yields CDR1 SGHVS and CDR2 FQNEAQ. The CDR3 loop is CASSLVLGSSYEQYF. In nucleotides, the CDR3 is TGTGCCAGCAGCTTAGTCCTCGGCAGCTCCTACGAGCAGTACTTC.

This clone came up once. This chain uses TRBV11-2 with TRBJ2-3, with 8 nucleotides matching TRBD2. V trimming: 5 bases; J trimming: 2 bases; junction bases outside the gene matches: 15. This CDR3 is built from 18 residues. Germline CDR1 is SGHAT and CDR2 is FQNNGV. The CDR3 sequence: CASSPPPSSGRDTDTQYF. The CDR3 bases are TGTGCCAGCAGCCCGCCACCCTCAAGCGGGAGAGACACAGATACGCAGTATTTT. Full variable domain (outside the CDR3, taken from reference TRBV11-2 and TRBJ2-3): EAGVAQSPRYKIIEKRQSVAFWCNPISGHATLYWYQQILGQGPKLLIQFQNNGVVDDSQLPKDRFSAERLKGVDSTLKIQPAKLEDSAVYLCASSPPPSSGRDTDTQYFGPGTRLTVL.

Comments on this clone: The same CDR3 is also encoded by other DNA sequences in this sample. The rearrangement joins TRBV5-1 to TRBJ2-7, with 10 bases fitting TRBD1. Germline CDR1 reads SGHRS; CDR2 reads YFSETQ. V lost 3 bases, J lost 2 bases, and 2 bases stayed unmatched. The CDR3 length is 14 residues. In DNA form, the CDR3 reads TGCGCCAGCAGCTCAGGGACAGGGGCCTACGAGCAGTACTTC. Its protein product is CASSSGTGAYEQYF.

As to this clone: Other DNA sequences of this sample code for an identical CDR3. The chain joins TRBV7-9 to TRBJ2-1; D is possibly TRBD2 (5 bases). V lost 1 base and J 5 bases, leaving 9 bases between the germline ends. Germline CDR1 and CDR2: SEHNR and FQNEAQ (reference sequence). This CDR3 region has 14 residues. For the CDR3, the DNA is TGTGCCAGCAGCTTAGGAGGGTTGGACAATGAGCAGTTCTTC. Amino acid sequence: CASSLGGLDNEQFF.

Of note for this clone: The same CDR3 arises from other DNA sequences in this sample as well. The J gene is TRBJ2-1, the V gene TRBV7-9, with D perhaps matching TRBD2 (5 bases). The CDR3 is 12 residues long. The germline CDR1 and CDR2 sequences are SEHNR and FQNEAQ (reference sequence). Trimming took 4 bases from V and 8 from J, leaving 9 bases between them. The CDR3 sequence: CASSSLGDEQFF. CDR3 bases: TGTGCCAGCAGCTCACTCGGGGATGAGCAGTTCTTC.

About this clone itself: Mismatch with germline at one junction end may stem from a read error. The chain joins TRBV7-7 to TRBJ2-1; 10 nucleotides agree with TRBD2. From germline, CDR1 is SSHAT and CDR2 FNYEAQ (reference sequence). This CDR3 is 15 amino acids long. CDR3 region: CASSLEAGGGNEQFF. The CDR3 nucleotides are TGTGCTAGCAGCTTAGAAGCGGGAGGGGGGAATGAGCAGTTCTTC.

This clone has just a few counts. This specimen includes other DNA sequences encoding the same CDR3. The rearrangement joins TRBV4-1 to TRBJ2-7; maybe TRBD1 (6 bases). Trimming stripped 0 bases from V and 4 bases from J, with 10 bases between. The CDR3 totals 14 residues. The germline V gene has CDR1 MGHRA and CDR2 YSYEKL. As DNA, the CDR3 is TGCGCCAGCAGCCAAGATCTTGGGACATACGAGCAGTACTTC. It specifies CASSQDLGTYEQYF.

For the CDR3, the DNA is TGTGCCACCAGCGGTAACAGGGAAGGTTCTGGGGCCAACGTCCTGACTTTC. It translates to CATSGNREGSGANVLTF. The chain has TRBV15 and TRBJ2-6, with TRBD1 as a possible D gene (6 bases). Germline CDR1 is LNHNV and CDR2 is YYDKDF (reference sequence). V lost 5 bases and J lost 1, with 15 bases in between. CDR3 size: 17 residues.

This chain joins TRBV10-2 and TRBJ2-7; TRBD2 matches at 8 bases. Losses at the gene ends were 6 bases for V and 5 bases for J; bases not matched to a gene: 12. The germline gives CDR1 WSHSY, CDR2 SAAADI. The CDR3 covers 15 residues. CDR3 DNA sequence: TGCGCCAGCAGCCAAGCTCCCGGGACTAGTCACGAGCAGTACTTC. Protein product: CASSQAPGTSHEQYF.

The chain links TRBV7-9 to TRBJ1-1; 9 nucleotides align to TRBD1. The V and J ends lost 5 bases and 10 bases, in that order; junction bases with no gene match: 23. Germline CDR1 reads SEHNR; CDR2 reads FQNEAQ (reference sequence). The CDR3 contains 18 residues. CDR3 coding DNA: TGTGCCAGCAGCCTCGTCCCGGGACAGGGCAAGGGAGGGCTTGGAGCTTTCTTT. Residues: CASSLVPGQGKGGLGAFF.

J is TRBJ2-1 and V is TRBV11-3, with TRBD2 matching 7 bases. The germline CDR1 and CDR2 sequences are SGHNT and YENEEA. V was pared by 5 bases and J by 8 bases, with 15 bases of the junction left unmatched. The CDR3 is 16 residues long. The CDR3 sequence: CASSPPSSGVGHEQFF. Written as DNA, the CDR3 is TGTGCCAGCAGCCCCCCCTCTAGCGGAGTCGGCCATGAGCAGTTCTTC.

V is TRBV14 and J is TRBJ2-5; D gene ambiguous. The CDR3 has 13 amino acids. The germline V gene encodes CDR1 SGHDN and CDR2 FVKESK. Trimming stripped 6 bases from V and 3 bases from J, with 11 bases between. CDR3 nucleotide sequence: TGTGCCAGCAGAACATTTACCGAAGAGACCCAGTACTTC. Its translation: CASRTFTEETQYF.

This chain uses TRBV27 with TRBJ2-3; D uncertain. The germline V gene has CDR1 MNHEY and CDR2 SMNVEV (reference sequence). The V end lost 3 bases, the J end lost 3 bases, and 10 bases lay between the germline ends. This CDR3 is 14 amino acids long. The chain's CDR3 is CASSFNTETDTQYF. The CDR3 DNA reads TGTGCCAGCAGTTTTAACACCGAAACAGATACGCAGTATTTT.

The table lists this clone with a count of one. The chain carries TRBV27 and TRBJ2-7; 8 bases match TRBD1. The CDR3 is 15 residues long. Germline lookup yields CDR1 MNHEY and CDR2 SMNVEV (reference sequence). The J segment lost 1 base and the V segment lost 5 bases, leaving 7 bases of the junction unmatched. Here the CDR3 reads CASSQTGDTSYEQYF. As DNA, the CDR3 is TGTGCCAGCAGTCAGACAGGGGATACGTCCTACGAGCAGTACTTC.

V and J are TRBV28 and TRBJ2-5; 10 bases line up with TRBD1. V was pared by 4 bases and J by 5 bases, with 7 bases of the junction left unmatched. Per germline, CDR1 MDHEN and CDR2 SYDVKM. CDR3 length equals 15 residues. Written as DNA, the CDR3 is TGTGCCAGCAGTTCTTCCGGGACAGGGGTCGAGACCCAGTACTTC. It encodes CASSSSGTGVETQYF.

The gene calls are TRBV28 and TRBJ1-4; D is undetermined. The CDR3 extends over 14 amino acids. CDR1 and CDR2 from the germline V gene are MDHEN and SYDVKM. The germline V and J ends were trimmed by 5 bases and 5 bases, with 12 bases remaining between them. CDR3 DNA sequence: TGTGCCAGCAGTCAAAACAGTTTCAATGAAAAACTGTTTTTT. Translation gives CASSQNSFNEKLFF.

The CDR3 is CASSSHDSSGEQYF. In nucleotides, the CDR3 is TGTGCCAGCAGCTCCCATGACTCGTCGGGAGAGCAGTACTTC. The chain couples TRBV11-3 to TRBJ2-7, with TRBD2 as a possible D gene (5 bases). The CDR3 totals 14 residues. Trimming took off 4 bases at V and 7 bases at J, with 17 bases between the two ends. Per germline, CDR1 SGHNT and CDR2 YENEEA.

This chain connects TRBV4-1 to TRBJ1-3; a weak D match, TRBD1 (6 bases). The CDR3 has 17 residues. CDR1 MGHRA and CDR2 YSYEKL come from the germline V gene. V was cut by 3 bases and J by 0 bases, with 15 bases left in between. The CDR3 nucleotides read TGCGCCAGCAGCCAGGGGCAACAGGGACGCTCTGGAAACACCATATATTTT. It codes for CASSQGQQGRSGNTIYF.